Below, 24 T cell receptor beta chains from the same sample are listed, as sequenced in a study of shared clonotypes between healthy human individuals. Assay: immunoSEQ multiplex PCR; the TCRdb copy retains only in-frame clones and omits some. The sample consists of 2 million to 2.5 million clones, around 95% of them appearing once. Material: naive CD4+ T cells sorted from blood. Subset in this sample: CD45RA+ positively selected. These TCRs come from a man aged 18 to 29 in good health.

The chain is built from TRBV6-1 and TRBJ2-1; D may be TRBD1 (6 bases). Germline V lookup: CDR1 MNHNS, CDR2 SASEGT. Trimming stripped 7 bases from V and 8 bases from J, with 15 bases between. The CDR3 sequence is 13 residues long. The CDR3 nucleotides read TGTGCCAGCAAAGGGACAAGGGTTTATGAGCAGTTCTTC. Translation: CASKGTRVYEQFF.

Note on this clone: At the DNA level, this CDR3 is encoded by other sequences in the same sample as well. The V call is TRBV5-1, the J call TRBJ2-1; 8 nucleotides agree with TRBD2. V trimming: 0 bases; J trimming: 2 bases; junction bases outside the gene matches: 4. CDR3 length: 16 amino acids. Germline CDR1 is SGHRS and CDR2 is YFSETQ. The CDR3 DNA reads TGCGCCAGCAGCTTGGTTGCGGGGGGCCCCTACAATGAGCAGTTCTTC. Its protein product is CASSLVAGGPYNEQFF.

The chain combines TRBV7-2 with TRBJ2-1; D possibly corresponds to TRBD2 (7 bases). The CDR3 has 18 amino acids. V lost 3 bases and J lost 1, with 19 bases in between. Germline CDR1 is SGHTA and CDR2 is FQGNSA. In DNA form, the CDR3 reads TGTGCCAGCAGCTTGATTAGGGGGAGGGCAGGTTCCTACAATGAGCAGTTCTTC. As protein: CASSLIRGRAGSYNEQFF.

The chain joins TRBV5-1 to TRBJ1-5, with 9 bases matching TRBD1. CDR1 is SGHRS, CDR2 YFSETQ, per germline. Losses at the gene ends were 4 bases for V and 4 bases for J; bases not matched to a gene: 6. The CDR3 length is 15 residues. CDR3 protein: CASSAGTGRNQPQHF. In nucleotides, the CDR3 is TGCGCCAGCAGCGCGGGGACAGGGCGGAATCAGCCCCAGCATTTT.

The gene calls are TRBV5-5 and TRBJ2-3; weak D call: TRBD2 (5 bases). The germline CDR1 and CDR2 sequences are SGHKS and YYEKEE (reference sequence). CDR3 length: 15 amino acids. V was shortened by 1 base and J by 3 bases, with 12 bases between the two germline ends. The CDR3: CASSLRTGETDTQYF. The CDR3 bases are TGTGCCAGCAGCTTGAGGACTGGGGAAACAGATACGCAGTATTTT.

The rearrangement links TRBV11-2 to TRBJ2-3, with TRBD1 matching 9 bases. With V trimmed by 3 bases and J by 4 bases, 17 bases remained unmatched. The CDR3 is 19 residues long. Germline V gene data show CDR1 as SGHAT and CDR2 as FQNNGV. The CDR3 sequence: CASSFPPSVRDRVADTQYF. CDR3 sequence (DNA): TGTGCCAGCAGCTTCCCCCCCTCGGTCCGGGACAGGGTAGCAGATACGCAGTATTTT.

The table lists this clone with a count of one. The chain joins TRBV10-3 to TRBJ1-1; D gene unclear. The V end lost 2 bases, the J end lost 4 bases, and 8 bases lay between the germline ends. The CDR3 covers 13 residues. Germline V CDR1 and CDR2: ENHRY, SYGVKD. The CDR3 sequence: CAISEASITEAFF. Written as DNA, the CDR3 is TGTGCCATCAGTGAGGCGAGCATCACTGAAGCTTTCTTT.

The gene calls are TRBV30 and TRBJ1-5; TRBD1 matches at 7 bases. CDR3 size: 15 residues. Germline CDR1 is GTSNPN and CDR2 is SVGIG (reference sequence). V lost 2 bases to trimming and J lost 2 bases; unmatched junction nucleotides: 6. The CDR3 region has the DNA TGTGCCTGGAGTCGAGCAACAGGGGGCAATCAGCCCCAGCATTTT. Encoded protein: CAWSRATGGNQPQHF.

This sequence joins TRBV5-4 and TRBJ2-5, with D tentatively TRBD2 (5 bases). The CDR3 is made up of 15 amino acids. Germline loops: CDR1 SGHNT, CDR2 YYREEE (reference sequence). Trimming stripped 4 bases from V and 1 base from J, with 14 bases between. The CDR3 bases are TGTGCCAGCAGCCCCAGGAAAGGGAGCCAAGAGACCCAGTACTTC. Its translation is CASSPRKGSQETQYF. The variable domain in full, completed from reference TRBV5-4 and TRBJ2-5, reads ETGVTQSPTHLIKTRGQQVTLRCSSQSGHNTVSWYQQALGQGPQFIFQYYREEENGRGNFPPRFSGLQFPNYSSELNVNALELDDSALYLCASSPRKGSQETQYFGPGTRLLVL.

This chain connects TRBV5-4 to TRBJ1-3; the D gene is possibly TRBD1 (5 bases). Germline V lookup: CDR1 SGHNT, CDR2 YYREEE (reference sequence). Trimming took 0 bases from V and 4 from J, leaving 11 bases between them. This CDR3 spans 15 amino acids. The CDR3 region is CASSLGGAGGNTIYF. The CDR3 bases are TGTGCCAGCAGCTTGGGAGGGGCGGGCGGAAACACCATATATTTT.

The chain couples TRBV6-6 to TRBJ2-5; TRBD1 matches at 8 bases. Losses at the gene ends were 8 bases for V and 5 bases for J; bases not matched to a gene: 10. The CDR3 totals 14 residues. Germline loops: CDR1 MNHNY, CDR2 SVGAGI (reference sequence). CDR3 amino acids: CASSSGGRGETQYF. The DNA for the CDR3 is TGTGCCAGCTCCTCAGGGGGCCGAGGGGAGACCCAGTACTTC.

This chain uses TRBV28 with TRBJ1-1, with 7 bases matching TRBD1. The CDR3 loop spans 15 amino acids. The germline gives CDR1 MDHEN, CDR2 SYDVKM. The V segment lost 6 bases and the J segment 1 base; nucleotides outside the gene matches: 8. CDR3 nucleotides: TGTGCCAGCAGATCTACAGGGGCCTCGAACACTGAAGCTTTCTTT. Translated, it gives CASRSTGASNTEAFF.

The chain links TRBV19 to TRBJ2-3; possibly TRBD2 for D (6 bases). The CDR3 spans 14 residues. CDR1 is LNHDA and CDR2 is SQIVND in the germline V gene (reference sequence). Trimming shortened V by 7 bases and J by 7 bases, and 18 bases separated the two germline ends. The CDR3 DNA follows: TGTGCCAGTACCGAGACTAGAGGGTCGAATACGCAGTATTTT. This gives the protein CASTETRGSNTQYF.

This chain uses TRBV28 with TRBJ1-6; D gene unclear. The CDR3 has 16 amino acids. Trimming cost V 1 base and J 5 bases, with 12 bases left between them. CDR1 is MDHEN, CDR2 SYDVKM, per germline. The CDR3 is CASSLLVGSDNSPLHF. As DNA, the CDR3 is TGTGCCAGCAGTTTATTGGTGGGTTCGGATAATTCACCCCTCCACTTT. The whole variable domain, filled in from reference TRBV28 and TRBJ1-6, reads DVKVTQSSRYLVKRTGEKVFLECVQDMDHENMFWYRQDPGLGLRLIYFSYDVKMKEKGDIPEGYSVSREKKERFSLILESASTNQTSMYLCASSLLVGSDNSPLHFGNGTRLTVT.

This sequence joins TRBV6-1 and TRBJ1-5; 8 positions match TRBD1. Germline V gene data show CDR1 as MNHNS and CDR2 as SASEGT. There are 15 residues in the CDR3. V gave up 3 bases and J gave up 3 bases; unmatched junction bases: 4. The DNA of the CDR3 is TGTGCCAGCAGTGAGGACAGGGCTACCAATCAGCCCCAGCATTTT. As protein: CASSEDRATNQPQHF.

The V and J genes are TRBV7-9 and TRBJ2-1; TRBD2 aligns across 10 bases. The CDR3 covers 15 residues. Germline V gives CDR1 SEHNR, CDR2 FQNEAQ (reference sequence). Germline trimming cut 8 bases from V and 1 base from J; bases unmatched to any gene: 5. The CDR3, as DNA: TGTGCCAGCTTCCCTAGCGGGGGTTCCTACAATGAGCAGTTCTTC. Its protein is CASFPSGGSYNEQFF.

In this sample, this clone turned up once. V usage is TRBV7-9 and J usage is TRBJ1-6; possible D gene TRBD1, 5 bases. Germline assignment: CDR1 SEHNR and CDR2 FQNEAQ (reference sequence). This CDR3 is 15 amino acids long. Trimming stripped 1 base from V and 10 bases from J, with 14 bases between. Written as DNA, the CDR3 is TGTGCCAGCAGCTTAGAATCAGGGCGCCTATCACCCCTCCACTTT. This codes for CASSLESGRLSPLHF.

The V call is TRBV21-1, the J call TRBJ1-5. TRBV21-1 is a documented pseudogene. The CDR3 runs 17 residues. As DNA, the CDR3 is TGTGCCAGCAGCAAAGATGCCGGGACCGGCCCCTATCAGCCCCAGCATTTT. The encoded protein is CASSKDAGTGPYQPQHF.

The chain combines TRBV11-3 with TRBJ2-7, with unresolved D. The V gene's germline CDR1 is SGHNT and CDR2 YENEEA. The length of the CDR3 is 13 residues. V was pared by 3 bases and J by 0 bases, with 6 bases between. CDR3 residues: CASSLTPSYEQYF. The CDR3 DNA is TGTGCCAGCAGCTTGACGCCCTCCTACGAGCAGTACTTC.

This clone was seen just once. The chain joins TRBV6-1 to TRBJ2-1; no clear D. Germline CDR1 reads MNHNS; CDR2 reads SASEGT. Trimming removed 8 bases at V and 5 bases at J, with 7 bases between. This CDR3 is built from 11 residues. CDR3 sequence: CASQLNNEQFF. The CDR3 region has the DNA TGTGCCAGCCAGTTAAACAATGAGCAGTTCTTC.

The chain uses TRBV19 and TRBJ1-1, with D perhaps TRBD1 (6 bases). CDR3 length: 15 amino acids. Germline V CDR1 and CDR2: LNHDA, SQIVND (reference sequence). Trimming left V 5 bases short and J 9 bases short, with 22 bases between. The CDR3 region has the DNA TGTGCCAGTAGTCCCCAGGGAGGCAGGGGCATCCAAGCTTTCTTT. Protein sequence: CASSPQGGRGIQAFF.

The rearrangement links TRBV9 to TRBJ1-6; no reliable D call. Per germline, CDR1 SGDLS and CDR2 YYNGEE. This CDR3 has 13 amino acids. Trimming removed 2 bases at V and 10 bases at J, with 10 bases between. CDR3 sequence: CASSVEQESPLHF. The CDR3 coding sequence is TGTGCCAGCAGCGTTGAGCAGGAATCACCCCTCCACTTT.

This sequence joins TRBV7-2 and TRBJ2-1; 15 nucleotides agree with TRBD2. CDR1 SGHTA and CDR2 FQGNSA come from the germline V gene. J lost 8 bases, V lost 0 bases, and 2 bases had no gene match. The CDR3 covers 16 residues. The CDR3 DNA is TGTGCCAGCAGCTTAGCCGGGACTAGCGGGGGGTATGAGCAGTTCTTC. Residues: CASSLAGTSGGYEQFF.

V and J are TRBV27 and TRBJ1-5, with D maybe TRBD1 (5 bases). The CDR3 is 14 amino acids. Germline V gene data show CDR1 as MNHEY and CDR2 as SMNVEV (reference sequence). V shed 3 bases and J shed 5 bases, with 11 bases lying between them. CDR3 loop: CASSFEGPHQPQHF. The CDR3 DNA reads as TGTGCCAGCAGTTTCGAGGGGCCCCATCAGCCCCAGCATTTT.